Reported below is one T cell receptor (beta chain). This sample stems from a study of PD-1 blockade in classical Hodgkin lymphoma. V gave up 6 bases and J gave up 3 bases, with 11 bases separating them. The V gene's germline CDR1 is ENHRY and CDR2 SYGVKD. This CDR3 is built from 14 residues. Produced via immunoSEQ multiplex PCR; TCRdb's table is partial and in-frame only. The sample carries under 30,000 clones, roughly 90% recorded once. Regarding time point: newly diagnosed, previously untreated cHL patient sample. Sequenced material: peripheral blood mononuclear cells (PBMCs). The TCR was taken from a human donor with classical Hodgkin lymphoma. The V gene is TRBV10-3, the J gene TRBJ2-2; D may correspond to TRBD1 or TRBD2 (6 bases each). The CDR3 DNA reads TGTGCCATCAGCCCGGGGGCGGACACCGGGGAGCTGTTTTTT. It is translated as CAISPGADTGELFF.